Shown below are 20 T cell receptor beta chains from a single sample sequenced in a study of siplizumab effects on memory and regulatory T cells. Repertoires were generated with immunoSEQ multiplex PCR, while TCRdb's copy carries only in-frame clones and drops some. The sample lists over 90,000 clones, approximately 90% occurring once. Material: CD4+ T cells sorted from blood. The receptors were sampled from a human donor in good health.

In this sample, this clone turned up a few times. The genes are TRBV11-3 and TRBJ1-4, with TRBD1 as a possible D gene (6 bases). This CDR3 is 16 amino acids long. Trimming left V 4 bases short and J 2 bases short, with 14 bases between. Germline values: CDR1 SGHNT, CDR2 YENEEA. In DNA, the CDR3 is TGTGCCAGCAGCTCCAAGGGGGAGGCGACTAATGAAAAACTGTTTTTT. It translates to CASSSKGEATNEKLFF.

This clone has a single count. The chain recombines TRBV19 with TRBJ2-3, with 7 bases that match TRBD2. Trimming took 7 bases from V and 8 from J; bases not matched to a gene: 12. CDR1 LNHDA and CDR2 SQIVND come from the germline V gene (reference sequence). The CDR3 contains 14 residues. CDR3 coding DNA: TGTGCCAGTATGGAGGGAGGGGAGCAGGGTACGCAGTATTTT. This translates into CASMEGGEQGTQYF.

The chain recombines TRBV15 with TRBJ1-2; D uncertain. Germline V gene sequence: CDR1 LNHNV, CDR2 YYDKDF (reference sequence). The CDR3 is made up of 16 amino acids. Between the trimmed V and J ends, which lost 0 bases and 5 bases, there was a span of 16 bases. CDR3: CATSRDKELMGYGYTF. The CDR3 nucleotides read TGTGCCACCAGCAGAGATAAGGAACTCATGGGGTATGGCTACACCTTC.

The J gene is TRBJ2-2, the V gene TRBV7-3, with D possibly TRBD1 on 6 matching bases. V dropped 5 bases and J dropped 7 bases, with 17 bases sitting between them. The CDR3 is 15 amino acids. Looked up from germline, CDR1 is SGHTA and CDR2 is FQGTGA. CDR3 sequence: CASSTPGQGSGELFF. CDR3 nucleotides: TGTGCCAGCAGCACCCCGGGGCAGGGGAGCGGGGAGCTGTTTTTT.

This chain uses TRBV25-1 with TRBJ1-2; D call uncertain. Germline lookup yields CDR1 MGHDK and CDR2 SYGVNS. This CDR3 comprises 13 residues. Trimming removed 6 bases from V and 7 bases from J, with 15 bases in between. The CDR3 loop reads CASRAGPRSGYTF. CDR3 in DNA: TGTGCCAGCAGGGCCGGGCCTAGATCTGGCTACACCTTC.

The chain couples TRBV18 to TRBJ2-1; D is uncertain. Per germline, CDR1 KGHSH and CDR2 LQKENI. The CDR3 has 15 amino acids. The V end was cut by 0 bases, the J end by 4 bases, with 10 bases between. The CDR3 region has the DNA TGTGCCAGCTCACCACCGAGCAAGCCATACAATGAGCAGTTCTTC. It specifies CASSPPSKPYNEQFF.

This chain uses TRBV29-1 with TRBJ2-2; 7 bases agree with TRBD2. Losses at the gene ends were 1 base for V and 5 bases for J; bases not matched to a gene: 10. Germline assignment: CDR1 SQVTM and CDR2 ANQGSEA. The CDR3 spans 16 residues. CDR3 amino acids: CSVEVPIPSGTGELFF. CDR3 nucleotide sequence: TGCAGCGTTGAAGTTCCCATACCTAGCGGAACCGGGGAGCTGTTTTTT.

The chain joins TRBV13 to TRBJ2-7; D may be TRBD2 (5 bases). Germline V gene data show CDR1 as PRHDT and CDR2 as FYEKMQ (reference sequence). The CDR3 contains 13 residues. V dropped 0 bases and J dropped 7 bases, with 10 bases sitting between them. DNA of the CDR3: TGTGCCAGCAGCTTAGGCGGGATCGGAGAGCAGTACTTC. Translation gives CASSLGGIGEQYF. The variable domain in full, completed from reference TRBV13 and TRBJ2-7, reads AAGVIQSPRHLIKEKRETATLKCYPIPRHDTVYWYQQGPGQDPQFLISFYEKMQSDKGSIPDRFSAQQFSDYHSELNMSSLELGDSALYFCASSLGGIGEQYFGPGTRLTVT.

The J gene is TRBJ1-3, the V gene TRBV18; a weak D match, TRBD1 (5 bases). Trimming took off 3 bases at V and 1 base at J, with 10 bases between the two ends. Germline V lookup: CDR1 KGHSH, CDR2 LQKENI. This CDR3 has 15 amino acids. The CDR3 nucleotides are TGTGCCAGCTCACCTCCAGGGTTGTCTGGAAACACCATATATTTT. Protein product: CASSPPGLSGNTIYF.

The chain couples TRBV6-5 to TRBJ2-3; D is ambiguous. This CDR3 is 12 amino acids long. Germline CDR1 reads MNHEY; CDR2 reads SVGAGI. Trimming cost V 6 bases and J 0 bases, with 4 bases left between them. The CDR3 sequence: CASRASTDTQYF. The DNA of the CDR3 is TGTGCCAGCAGGGCGAGCACAGATACGCAGTATTTT.

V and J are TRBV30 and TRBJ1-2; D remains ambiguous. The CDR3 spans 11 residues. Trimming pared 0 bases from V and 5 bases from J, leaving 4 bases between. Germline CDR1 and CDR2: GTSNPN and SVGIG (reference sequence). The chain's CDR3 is CAWSVRYGYTF. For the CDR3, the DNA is TGTGCCTGGAGTGTAAGATATGGCTACACCTTC.

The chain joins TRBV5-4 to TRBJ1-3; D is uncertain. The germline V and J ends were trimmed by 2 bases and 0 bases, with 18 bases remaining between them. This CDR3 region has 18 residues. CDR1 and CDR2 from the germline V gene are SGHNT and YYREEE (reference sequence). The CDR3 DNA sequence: TGTGCCAGCAGCTTTTTTCCGAAGACTCACGTCTCTGGAAACACCATATATTTT. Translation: CASSFFPKTHVSGNTIYF.

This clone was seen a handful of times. CDR3 sequence: CASSLVLGDYNEQFF. For the CDR3, the DNA is TGCGCCAGCAGCTTGGTACTAGGAGATTACAATGAGCAGTTCTTC. The rearrangement links TRBV5-1 to TRBJ2-1; weak D call: TRBD2 (5 bases). Trimming shortened V by 0 bases and J by 4 bases, and 11 bases separated the two germline ends. Germline V gives CDR1 SGHRS, CDR2 YFSETQ. The CDR3 is made up of 15 amino acids.

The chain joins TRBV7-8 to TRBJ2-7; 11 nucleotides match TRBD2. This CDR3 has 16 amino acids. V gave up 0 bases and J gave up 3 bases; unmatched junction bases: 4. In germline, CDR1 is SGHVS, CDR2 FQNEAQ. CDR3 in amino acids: CASSLAPLAGVYEQYF. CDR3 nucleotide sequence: TGTGCCAGCAGCTTAGCACCACTAGCGGGAGTCTACGAGCAGTACTTC.

The CDR3 coding sequence is TGTGCCAGCAGTTTCCCCAGGGGGCGTTCGGGCAATCAGCCCCAGCATTTT. Translating gives CASSFPRGRSGNQPQHF. The genes are TRBV28 and TRBJ1-5; 8 bases are a match to TRBD1. Germline CDR1 is MDHEN and CDR2 is SYDVKM. J gave up 2 bases and V 3 bases, and 9 bases lay outside the gene matches. The length of the CDR3 is 17 residues.

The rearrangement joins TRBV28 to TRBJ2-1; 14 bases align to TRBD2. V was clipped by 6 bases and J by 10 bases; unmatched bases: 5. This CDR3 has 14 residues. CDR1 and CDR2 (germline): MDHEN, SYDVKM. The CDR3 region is CASRPGLAGVEQFF. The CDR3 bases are TGTGCCAGCAGACCGGGACTAGCGGGAGTCGAGCAGTTCTTC.

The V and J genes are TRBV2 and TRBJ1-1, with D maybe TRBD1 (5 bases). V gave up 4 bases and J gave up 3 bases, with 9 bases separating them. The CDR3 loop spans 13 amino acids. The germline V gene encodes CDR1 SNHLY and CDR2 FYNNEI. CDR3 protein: CASSVTRDTEAFF. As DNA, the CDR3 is TGTGCCAGCAGTGTAACCAGGGACACTGAAGCTTTCTTT.

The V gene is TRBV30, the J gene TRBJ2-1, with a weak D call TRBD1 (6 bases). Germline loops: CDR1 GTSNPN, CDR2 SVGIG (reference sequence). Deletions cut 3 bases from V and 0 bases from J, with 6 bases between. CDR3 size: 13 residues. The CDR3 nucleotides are TGTGCCTGGAGAGGGGGCTCCTACAATGAGCAGTTCTTC. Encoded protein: CAWRGGSYNEQFF.

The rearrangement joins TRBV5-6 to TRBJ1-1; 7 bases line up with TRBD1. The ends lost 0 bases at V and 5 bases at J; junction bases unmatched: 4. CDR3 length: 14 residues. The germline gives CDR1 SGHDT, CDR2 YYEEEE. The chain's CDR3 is CASSLEQGRTEAFF. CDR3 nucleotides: TGTGCCAGCAGCTTGGAACAGGGGAGGACTGAAGCTTTCTTT.

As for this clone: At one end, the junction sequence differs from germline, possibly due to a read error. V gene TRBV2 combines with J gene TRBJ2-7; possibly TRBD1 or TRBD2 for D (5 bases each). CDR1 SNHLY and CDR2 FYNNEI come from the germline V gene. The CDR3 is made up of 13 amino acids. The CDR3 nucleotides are TGTACCAGCAACAACCTCGGGGCGTACGAGCAGTACTTC. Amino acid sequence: CTSNNLGAYEQYF.